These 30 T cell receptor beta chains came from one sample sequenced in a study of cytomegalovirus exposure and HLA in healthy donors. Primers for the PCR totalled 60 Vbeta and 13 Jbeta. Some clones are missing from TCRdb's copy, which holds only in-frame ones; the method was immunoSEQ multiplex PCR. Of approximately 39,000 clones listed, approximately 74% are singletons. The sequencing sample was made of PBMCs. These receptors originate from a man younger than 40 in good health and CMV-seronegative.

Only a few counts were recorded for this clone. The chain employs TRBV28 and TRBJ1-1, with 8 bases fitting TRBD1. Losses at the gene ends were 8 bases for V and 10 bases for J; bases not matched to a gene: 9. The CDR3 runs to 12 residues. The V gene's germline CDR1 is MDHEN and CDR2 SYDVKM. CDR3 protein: CASCQGALRAFF. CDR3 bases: TGTGCCAGCTGCCAGGGGGCGCTTAGAGCTTTCTTT. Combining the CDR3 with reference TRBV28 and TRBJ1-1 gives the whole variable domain DVKVTQSSRYLVKRTGEKVFLECVQDMDHENMFWYRQDPGLGLRLIYFSYDVKMKEKGDIPEGYSVSREKKERFSLILESASTNQTSMYLCASCQGALRAFFGQGTRLTVV.

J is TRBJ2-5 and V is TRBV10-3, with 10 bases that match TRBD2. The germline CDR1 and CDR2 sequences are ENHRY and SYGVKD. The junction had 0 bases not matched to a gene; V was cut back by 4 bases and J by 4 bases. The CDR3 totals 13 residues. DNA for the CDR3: TGTGCCATCAGTGGACTAGCGGGAGAGACCCAGTACTTC. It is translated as CAISGLAGETQYF.

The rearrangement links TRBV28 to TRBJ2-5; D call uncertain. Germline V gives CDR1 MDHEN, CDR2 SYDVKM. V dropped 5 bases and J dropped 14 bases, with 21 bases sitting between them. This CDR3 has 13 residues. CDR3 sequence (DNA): TGTGCCAGCAGTAAAGATTATGCTTTTGGGCCATACTTC. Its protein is CASSKDYAFGPYF.

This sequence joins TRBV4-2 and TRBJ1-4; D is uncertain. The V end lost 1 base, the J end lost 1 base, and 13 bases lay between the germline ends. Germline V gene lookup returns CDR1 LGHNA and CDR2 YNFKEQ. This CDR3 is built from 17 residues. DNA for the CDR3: TGTGCCAGCAGCCAAGCGGGGAGGGTTGGAACTAATGAAAAACTGTTTTTT. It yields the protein CASSQAGRVGTNEKLFF.

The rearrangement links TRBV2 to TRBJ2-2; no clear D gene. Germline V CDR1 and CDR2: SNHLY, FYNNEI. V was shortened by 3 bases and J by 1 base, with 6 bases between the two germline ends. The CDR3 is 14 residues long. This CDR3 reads CASSEGVNTGELFF. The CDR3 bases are TGTGCCAGCAGTGAGGGCGTGAACACCGGGGAGCTGTTTTTT.

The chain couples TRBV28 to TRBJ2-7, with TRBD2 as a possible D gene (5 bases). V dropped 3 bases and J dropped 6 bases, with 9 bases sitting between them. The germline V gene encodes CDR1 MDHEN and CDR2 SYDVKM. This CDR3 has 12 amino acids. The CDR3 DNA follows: TGTGCCAGCAGTTTGGAGGTTAGCGAGCAGTACTTC. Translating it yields CASSLEVSEQYF.

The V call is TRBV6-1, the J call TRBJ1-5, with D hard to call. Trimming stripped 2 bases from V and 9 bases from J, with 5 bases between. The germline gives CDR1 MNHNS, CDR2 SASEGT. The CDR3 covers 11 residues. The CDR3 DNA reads TGTGCCAGCAGTGAATTGCGGCCCCAGCATTTT. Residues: CASSELRPQHF.

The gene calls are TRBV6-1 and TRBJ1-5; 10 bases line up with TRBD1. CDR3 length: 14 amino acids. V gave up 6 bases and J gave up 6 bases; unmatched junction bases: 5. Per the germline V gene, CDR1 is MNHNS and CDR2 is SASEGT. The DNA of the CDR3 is TGTGCCAGCAGCCCCGGGACAGGGGCTCAGCCCCAGCATTTT. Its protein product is CASSPGTGAQPQHF.

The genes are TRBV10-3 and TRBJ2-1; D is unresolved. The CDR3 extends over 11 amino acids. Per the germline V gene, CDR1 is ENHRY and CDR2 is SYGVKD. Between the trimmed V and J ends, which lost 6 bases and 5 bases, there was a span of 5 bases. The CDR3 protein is CAISLNNEQFF. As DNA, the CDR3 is TGTGCCATCAGCCTAAACAATGAGCAGTTCTTC.

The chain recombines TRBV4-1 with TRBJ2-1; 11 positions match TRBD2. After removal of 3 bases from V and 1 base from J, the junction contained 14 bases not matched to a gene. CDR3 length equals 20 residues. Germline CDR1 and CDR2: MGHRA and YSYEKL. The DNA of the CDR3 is TGCGCCAGCAGCCATGAACCGGGACTAGCGGCAAGCTTTTCCTACAATGAGCAGTTCTTC. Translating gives CASSHEPGLAASFSYNEQFF.

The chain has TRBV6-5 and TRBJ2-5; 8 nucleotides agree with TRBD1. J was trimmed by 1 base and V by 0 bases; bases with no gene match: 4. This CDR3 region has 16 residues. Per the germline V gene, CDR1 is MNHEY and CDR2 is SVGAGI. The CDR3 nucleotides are TGTGCCAGCAGTTACTCGACAGGGGAGACCCAAGAGACCCAGTACTTC. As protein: CASSYSTGETQETQYF.

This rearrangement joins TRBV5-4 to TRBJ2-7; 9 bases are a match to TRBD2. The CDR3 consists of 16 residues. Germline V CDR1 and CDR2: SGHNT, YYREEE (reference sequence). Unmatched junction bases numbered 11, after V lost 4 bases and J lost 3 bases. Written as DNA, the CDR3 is TGTGCCAGCAGCCCAACTATCGGGACTAGCTTCTACGAGCAGTACTTC. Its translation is CASSPTIGTSFYEQYF.

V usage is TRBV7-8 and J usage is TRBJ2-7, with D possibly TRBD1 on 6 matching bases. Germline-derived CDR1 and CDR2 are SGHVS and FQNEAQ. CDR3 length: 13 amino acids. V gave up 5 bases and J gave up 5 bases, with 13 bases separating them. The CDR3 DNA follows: TGTGCCAGCAGCCCCAGGGGATCTGACGAGCAGTACTTC. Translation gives CASSPRGSDEQYF.

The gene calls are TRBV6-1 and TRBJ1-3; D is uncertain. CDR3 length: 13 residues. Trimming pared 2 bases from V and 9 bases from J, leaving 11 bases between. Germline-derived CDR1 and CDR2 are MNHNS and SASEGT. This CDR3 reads CASSEFRVSTIYF. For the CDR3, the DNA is TGTGCCAGCAGTGAATTTCGGGTGAGCACCATATATTTT.

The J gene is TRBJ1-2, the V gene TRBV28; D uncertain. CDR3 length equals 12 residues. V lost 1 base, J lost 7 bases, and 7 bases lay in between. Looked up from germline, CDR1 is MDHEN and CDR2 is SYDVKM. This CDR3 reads CASSLSIVGYTF. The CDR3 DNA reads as TGTGCCAGCAGTTTATCTATAGTTGGCTACACCTTC.

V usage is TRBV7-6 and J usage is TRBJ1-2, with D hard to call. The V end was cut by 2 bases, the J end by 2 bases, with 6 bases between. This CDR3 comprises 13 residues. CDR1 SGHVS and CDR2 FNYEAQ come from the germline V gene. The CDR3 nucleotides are TGTGCCAGCAGCTTAACAGAGAACTATGGCTACACCTTC. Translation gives CASSLTENYGYTF.

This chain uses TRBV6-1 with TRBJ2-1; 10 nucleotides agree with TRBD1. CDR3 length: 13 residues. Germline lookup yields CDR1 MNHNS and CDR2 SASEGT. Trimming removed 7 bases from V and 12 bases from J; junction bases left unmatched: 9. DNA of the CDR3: TGTGCCAGCACCAAGACAGGGGGCAAGGGGCAGTTCTTC. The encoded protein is CASTKTGGKGQFF.

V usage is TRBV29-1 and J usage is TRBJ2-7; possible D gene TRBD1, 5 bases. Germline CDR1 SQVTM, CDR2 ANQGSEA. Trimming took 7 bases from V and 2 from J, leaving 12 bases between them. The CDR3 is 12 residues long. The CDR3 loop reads CSAKTATYEQYF. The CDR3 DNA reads TGCAGCGCCAAGACAGCTACCTACGAGCAGTACTTC.

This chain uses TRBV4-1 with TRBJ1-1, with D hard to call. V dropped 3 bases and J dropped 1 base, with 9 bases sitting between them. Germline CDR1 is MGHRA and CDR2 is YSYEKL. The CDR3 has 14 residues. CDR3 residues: CASSHFRGNTEAFF. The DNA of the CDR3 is TGCGCCAGCAGCCATTTCCGGGGGAACACTGAAGCTTTCTTT.

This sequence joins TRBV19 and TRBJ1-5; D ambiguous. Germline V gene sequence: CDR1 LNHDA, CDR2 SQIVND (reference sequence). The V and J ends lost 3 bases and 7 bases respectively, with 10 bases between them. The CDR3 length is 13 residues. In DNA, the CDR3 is TGTGCCAGTAGTATGGTAAGAGGGCAGCCCCAGCATTTT. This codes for CASSMVRGQPQHF.

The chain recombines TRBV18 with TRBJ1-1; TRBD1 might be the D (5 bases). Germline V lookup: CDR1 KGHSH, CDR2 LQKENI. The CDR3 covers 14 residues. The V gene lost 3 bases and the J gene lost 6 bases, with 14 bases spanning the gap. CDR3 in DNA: TGTGCCAGCTCACCGTCTTACGACAGCTCTGAAGCTTTCTTT. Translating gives CASSPSYDSSEAFF.

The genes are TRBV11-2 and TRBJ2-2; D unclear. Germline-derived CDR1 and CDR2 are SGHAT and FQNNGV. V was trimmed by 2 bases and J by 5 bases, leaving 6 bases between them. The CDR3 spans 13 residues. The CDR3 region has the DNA TGTGCCAGCAGCTTATTCGAGACCGGGGAGCTGTTTTTT. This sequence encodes CASSLFETGELFF.

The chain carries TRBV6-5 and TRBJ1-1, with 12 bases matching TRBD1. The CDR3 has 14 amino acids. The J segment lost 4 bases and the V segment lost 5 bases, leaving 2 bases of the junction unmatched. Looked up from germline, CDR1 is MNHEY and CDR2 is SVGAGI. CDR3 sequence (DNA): TGTGCCAGCAGTGGGACAGGGGGCCTCACTGAAGCTTTCTTT. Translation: CASSGTGGLTEAFF.

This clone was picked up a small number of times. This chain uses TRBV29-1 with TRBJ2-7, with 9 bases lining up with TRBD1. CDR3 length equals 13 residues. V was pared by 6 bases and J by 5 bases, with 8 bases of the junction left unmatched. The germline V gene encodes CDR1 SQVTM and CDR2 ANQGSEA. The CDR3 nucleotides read TGCAGCGTGGACCGGACAGGGGTGGACGAGCAGTACTTC. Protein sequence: CSVDRTGVDEQYF.

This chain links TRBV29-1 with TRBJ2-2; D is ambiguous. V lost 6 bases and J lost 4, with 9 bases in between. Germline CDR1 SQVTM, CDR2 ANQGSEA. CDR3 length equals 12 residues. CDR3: CSVAHGTGELFF. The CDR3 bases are TGCAGCGTAGCCCATGGCACCGGGGAGCTGTTTTTT.

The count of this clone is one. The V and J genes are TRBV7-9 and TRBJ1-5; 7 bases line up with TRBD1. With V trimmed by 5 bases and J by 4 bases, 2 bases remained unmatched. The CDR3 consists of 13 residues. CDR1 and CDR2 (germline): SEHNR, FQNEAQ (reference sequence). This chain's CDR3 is CASSHRGNQPQHF. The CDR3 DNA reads TGTGCCAGCAGCCACAGGGGTAATCAGCCCCAGCATTTT.

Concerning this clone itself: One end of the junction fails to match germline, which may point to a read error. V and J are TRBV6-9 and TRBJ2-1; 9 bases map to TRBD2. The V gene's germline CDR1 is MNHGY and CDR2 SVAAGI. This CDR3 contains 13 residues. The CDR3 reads CAGRLAEYNEQFF. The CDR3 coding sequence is TGTGCCGGCAGACTAGCGGAATACAATGAGCAGTTCTTC.

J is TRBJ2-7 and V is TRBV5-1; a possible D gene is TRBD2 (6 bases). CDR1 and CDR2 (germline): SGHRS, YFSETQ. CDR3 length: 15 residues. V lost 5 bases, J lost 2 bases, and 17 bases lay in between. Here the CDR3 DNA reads TGCGCCAGCAGTACGGGACGGGGAGGCCCCTACGAGCAGTACTTC. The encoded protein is CASSTGRGGPYEQYF.

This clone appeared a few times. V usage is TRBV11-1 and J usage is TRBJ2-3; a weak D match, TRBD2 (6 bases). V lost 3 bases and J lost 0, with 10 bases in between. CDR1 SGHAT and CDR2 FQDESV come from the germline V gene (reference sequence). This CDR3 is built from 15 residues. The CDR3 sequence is CASSFGTPSTDTQYF. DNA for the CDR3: TGTGCCAGCAGCTTCGGGACTCCTAGCACAGATACGCAGTATTTT.

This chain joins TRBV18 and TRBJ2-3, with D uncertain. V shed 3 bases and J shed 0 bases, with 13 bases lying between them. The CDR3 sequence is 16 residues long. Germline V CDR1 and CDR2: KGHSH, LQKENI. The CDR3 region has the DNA TGTGCCAGCTCACCGAACAGTCCATGGAGCACAGATACGCAGTATTTT. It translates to CASSPNSPWSTDTQYF.